This T cell receptor (beta chain) came from a study of shared clonotypes between healthy human individuals. Study-level findings and limits: When compared with the clonotypes that were shared by all four sorted-subset donors, the non-shared clonotypes turned out to have lower generation probabilities.

The germline CDR1 and CDR2 sequences are SQVTM and ANQGSEA. The length of the CDR3 is 13 residues. The V gene lost 7 bases and the J gene lost 2 bases, with 11 bases spanning the gap. As to this clone: Its antigen is unidentified.

In the CD4+ fraction, cells were divided into CD45RA+ naive and CD45RA-negative memory subsets. Clones were read by immunoSEQ multiplex PCR, and TCRdb kept only the in-frame ones, dropping some. The sample yields roughly 2 million clones, roughly 95% seen once. The sample comprised naive CD4+ T cells sorted from blood. Noted subset: CD45RA+ positively selected. This TCR was recovered from a man aged 18 to 29 in good health. The gene calls are TRBV29-1 and TRBJ2-2, with unresolved D. The CDR3 reads CSAAAVNTGELFF. CDR3 in DNA: TGCAGCGCGGCGGCAGTAAACACCGGGGAGCTGTTTTTT.